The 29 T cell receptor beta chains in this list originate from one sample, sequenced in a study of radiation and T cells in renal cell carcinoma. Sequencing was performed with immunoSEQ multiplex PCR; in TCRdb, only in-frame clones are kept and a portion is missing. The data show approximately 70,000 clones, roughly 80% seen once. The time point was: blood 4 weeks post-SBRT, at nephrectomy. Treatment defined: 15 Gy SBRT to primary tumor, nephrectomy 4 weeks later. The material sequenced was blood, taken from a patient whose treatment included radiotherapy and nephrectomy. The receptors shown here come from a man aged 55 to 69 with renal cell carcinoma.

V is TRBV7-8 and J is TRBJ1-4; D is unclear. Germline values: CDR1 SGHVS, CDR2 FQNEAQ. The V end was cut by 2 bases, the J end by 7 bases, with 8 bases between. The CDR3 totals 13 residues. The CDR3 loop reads CASSLFGSEKLFF. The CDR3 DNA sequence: TGTGCCAGCAGCTTATTCGGGTCTGAAAAACTGTTTTTT.

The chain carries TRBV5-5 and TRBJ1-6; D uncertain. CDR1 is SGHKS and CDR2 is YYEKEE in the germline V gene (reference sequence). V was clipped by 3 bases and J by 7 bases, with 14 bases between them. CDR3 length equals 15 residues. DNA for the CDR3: TGTGCCAGCAGCTCGACGCCCCCAAGGAATTCACCCCTCCACTTT. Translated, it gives CASSSTPPRNSPLHF.

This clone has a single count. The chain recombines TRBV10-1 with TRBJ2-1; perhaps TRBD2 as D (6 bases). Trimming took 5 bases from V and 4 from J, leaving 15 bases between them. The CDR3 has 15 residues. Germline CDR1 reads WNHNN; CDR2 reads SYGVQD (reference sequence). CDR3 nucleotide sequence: TGCGCCAGCAGTAGGTCCGGGAGATTGTACAATGAGCAGTTCTTC. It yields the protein CASSRSGRLYNEQFF.

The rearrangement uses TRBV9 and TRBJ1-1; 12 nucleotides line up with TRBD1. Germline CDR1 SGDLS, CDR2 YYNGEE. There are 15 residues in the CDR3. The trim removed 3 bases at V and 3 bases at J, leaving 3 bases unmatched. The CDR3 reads CASSGGTGGYTEAFF. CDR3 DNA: TGTGCCAGCAGCGGGGGGACAGGGGGCTACACTGAAGCTTTCTTT.

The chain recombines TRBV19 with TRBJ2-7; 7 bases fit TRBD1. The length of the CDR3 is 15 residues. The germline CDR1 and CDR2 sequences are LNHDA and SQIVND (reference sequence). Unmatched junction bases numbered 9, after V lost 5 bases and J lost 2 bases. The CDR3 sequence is CASSPRQGSTYEQYF. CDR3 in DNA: TGTGCCAGTAGTCCTCGACAGGGCTCCACCTACGAGCAGTACTTC.

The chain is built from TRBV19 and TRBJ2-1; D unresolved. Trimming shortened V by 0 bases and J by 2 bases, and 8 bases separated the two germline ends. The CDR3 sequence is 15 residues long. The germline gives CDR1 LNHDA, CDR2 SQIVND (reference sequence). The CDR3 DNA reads TGTGCCAGTAGTATAGAGGCCGCTGCCTACAATGAGCAGTTCTTC. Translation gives CASSIEAAAYNEQFF.

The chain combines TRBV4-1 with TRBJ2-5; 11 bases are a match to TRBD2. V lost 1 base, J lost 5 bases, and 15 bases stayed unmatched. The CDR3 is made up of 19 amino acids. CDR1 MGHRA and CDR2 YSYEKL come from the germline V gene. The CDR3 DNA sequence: TGCGCCAGCAGCCAAGTCGTACTGGGACTAGCGGCCGAGGCGGAGACCCAGTACTTC. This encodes CASSQVVLGLAAEAETQYF.

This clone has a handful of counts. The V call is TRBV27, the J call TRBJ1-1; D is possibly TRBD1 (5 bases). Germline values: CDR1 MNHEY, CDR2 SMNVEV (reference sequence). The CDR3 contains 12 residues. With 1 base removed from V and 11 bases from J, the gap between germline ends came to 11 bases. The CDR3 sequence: CASSLLGEGAFF. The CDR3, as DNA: TGTGCCAGCAGTTTATTGGGTGAGGGGGCTTTCTTT.

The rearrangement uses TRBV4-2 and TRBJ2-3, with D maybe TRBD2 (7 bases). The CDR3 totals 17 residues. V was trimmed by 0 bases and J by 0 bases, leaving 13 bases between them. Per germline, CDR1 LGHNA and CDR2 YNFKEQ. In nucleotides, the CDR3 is TGTGCCAGCAGCCAAGAGGGGGCGGGACTAAGCACAGATACGCAGTATTTT. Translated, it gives CASSQEGAGLSTDTQYF.

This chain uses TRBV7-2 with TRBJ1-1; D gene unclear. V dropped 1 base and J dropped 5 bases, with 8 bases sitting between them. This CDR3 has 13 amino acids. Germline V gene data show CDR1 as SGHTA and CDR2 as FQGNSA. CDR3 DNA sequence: TGTGCCAGCAGCTTAGGTGTAGGGACTGAAGCTTTCTTT. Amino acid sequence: CASSLGVGTEAFF.

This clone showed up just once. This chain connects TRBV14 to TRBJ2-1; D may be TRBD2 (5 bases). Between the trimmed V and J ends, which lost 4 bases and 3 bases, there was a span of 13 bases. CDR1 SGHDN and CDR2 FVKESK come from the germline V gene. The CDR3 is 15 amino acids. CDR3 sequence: CASSLTLVNYNEQFF. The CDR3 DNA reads TGTGCCAGCAGCCTTACACTAGTGAACTACAATGAGCAGTTCTTC.

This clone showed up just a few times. CDR3 DNA sequence: TGTGCCAGCTCACCCCGAGACAGGTTCGGGGATACGCAGTATTTT. Its protein is CASSPRDRFGDTQYF. The chain uses TRBV18 and TRBJ2-3, with TRBD1 as a possible D gene (6 bases). The CDR3 covers 15 residues. Trimming shortened V by 3 bases and J by 6 bases, and 16 bases separated the two germline ends. Germline V gene data show CDR1 as KGHSH and CDR2 as LQKENI.

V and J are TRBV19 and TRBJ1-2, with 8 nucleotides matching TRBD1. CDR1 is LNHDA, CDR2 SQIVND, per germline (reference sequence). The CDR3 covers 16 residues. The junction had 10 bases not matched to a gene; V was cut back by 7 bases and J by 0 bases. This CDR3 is CASNDIRGPTNYGYTF. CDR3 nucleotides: TGTGCCAGTAATGATATCAGGGGGCCCACTAACTATGGCTACACCTTC. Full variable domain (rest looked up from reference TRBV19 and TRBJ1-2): DGGITQSPKYLFRKEGQNVTLSCEQNLNHDAMYWYRQDPGQGLRLIYYSQIVNDFQKGDIAEGYSVSREKKESFPLTVTSAQKNPTAFYLCASNDIRGPTNYGYTFGSGTRLTVV.

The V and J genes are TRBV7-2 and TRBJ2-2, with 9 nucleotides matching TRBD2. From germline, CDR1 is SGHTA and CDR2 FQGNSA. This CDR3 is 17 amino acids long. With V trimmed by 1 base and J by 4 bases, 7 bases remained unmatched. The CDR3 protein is CASSLVEGLAVTGELFF. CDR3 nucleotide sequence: TGTGCCAGCAGCTTAGTAGAGGGACTAGCAGTCACCGGGGAGCTGTTTTTT. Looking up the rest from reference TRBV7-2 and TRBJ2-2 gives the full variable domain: GAGVSQSPSNKVTEKGKDVELRCDPISGHTALYWYRQSLGQGLEFLIYFQGNSAPDKSGLPSDRFSAERTGGSVSTLTIQRTQQEDSAVYLCASSLVEGLAVTGELFFGEGSRLTVL.

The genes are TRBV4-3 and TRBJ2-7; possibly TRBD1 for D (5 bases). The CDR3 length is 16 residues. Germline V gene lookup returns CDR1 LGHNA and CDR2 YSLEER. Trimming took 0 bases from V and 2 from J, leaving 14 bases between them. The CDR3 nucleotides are TGCGCCAGCAGCCAAGAGTGGGGCTCACCTACCTACGAGCAGTACTTC. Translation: CASSQEWGSPTYEQYF.

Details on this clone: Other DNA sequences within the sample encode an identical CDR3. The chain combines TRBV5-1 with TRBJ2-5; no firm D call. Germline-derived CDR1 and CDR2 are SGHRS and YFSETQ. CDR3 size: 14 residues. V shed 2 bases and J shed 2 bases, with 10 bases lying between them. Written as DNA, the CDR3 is TGCGCCAGCAGCTTAGGACGGGTTCAAGAGACCCAGTACTTC. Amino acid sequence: CASSLGRVQETQYF. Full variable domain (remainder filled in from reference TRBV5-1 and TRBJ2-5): KAGVTQTPRYLIKTRGQQVTLSCSPISGHRSVSWYQQTPGQGLQFLFEYFSETQRNKGNFPGRFSGRQFSNSRSEMNVSTLELGDSALYLCASSLGRVQETQYFGPGTRLLVL.

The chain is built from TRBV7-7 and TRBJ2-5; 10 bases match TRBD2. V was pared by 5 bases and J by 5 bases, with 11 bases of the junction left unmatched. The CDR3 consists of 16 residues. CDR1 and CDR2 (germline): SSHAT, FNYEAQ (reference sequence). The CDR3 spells CASSLIAGGAVETQYF. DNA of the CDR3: TGTGCCAGCAGCCTCATAGCGGGAGGAGCGGTCGAGACCCAGTACTTC.

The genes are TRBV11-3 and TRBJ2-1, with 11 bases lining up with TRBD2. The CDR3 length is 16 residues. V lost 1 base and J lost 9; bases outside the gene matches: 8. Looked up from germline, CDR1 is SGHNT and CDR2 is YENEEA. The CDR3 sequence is CASSLASSGGRSEQFF. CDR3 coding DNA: TGTGCCAGCAGCTTAGCCTCTAGCGGGGGGCGGAGTGAGCAGTTCTTC.

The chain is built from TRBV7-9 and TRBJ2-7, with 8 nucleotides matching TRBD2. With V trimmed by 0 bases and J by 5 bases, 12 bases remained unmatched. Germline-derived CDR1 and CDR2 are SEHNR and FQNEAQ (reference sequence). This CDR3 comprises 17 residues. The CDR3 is CASSLAMREERGDEQYV. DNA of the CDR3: TGTGCCAGCAGCTTAGCGATGCGGGAGGAGAGGGGAGACGAGCAGTACGTC.

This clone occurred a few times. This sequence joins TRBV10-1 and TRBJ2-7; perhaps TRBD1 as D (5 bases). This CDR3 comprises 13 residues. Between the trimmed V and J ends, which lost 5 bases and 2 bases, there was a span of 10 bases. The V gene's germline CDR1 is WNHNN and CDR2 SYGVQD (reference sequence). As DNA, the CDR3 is TGCGCCAGCAGTCCCAGGGTGGCCTACGAGCAGTACTTC. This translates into CASSPRVAYEQYF.

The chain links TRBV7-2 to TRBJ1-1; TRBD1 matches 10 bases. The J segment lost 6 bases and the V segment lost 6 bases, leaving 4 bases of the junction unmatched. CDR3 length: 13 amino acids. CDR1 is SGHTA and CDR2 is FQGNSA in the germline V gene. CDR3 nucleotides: TGTGCCAGCAGTCGACAGGGGGCCTCTGAAGCTTTCTTT. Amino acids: CASSRQGASEAFF.

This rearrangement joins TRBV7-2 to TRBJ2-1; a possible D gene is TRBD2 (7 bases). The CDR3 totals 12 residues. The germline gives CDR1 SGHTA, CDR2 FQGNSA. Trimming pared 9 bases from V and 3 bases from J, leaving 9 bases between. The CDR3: CARGGLYNEQFF. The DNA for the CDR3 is TGTGCCAGGGGGGGGCTCTACAATGAGCAGTTCTTC.

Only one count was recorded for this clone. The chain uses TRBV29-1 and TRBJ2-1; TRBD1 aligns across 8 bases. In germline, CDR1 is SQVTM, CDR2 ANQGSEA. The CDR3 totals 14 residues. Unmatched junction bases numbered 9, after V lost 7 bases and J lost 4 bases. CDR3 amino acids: CSALRTGYYNEQFF. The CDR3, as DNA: TGCAGCGCCTTAAGGACAGGGTATTACAATGAGCAGTTCTTC.

The CDR3 region has the DNA TGTGCCAGCAGCTCGGGACTATGGAGGTCTGGAAACACCATATATTTT. Translated, it gives CASSSGLWRSGNTIYF. The chain employs TRBV5-6 and TRBJ1-3, with a weak D call TRBD1 (5 bases). Trimming pared 3 bases from V and 1 base from J, leaving 14 bases between. Germline V lookup: CDR1 SGHDT, CDR2 YYEEEE. The CDR3 has 16 amino acids.

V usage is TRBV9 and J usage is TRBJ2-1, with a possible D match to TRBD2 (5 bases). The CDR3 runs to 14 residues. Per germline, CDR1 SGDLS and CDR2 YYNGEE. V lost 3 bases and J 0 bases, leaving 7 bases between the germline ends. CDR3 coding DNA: TGTGCCAGCAGCGAGGGAGTCTCCTACAATGAGCAGTTCTTC. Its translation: CASSEGVSYNEQFF.

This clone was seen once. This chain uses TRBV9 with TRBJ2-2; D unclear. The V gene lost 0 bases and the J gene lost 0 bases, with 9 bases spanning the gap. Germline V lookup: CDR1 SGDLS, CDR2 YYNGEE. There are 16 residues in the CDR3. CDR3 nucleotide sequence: TGTGCCAGCAGCGTAGCTCCTTCCGCGAACACCGGGGAGCTGTTTTTT. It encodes CASSVAPSANTGELFF.

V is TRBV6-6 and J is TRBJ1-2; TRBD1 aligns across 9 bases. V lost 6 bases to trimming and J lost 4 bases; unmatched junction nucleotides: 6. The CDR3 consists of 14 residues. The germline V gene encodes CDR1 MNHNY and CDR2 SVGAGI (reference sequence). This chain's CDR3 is CASSTSDRGYGYTF. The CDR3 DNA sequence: TGTGCCAGCAGCACTTCGGACAGGGGCTATGGCTACACCTTC.

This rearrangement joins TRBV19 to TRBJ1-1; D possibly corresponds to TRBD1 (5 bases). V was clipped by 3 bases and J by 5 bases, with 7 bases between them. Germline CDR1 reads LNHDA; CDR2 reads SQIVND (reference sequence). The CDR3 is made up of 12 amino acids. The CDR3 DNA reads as TGTGCCAGTAGTATCAGGGAAACTGAAGCTTTCTTT. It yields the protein CASSIRETEAFF.

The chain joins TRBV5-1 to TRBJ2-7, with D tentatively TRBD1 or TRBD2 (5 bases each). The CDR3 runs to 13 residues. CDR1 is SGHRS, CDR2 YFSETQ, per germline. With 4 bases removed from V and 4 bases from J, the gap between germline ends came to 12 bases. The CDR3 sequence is CASSPQWGYEQYF. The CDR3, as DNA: TGCGCCAGCAGCCCCCAGTGGGGGTACGAGCAGTACTTC. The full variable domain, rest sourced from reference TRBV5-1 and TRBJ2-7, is KAGVTQTPRYLIKTRGQQVTLSCSPISGHRSVSWYQQTPGQGLQFLFEYFSETQRNKGNFPGRFSGRQFSNSRSEMNVSTLELGDSALYLCASSPQWGYEQYFGPGTRLTVT.